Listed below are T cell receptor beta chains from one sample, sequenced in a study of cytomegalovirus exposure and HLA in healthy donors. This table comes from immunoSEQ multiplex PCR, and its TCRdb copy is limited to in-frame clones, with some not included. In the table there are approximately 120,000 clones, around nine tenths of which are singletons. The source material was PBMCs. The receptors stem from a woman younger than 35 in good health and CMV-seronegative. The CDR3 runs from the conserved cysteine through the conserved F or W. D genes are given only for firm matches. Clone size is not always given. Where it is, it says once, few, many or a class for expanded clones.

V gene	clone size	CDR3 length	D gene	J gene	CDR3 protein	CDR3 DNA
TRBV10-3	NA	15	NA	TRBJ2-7	CAISEGGKVGYEQYF	TGTGCCATCAGTGAAGGCGGGAAGGTGGGCTACGAGCAGTACTTC
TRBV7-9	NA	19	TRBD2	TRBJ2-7	CASSLGTGLAGPALYEQYF	TGTGCCAGCAGCTTAGGGACCGGACTAGCGGGACCTGCCCTCTACGAGCAGTACTTC
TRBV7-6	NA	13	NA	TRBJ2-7	CASSLARDYEQYF	TGTGCCAGCAGCTTAGCGCGGGACTACGAGCAGTACTTC
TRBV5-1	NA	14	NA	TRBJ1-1	CASSFQPSNTEAFF	TGCGCCAGCAGCTTTCAGCCTAGCAACACTGAAGCTTTCTTT
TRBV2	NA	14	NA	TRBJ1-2	CASIGRGQNYGYTF	TGTGCCAGCATTGGGCGGGGTCAAAACTATGGCTACACCTTC
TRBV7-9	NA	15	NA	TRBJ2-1	CASSFYGSASGEQFF	TGTGCCAGCAGCTTTTACGGGAGCGCGTCTGGTGAGCAGTTCTTC
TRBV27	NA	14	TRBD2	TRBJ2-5	CASSSLAGAETQYF	TGTGCCAGCAGTTCACTAGCGGGAGCGGAGACCCAGTACTTC
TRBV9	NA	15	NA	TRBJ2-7	CASSPRGDRLGEQYF	TGTGCCAGCAGCCCCCGCGGGGACCGCCTGGGGGAGCAGTACTTC
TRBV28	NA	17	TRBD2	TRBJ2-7	CASSLFVLRGGTYEQYF	TGTGCCAGCAGTTTATTTGTCTTGCGGGGGGGCACCTACGAGCAGTACTTC
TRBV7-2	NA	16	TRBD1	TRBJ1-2	CASRDSTTGNRYGYTF	TGTGCCAGCAGAGATAGCACGACAGGGAATCGGTATGGCTACACCTTC
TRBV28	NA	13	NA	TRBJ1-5	CASSLGRGQPQHF	TGTGCCAGCAGTTTGGGGAGGGGTCAGCCCCAGCATTTT
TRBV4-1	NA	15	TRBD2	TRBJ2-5	CASSRPTGGVETQYF	TGCGCCAGCAGCCGCCCGACCGGGGGGGTTGAGACCCAGTACTTC
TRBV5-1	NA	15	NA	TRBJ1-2	CASSLDPGVGYGYTF	TGCGCCAGCAGCTTGGATCCGGGGGTAGGGTATGGCTACACCTTC
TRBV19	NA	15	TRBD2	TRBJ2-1	CASSQREGPYNEQFF	TGTGCCAGTAGTCAGCGGGAGGGGCCTTACAATGAGCAGTTCTTC
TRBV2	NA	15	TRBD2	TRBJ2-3	CASSALAGVADTQYF	TGTGCCAGCAGTGCACTAGCGGGAGTAGCAGATACGCAGTATTTT
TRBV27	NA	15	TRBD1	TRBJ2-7	CASSSRTGGDYEQYF	TGTGCCAGCAGTTCCCGGACAGGGGGGGATTACGAGCAGTACTTC
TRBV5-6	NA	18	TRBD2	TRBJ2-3	CASSPRLAGAVSTDTQYF	TGTGCCAGCAGCCCCCGACTAGCGGGAGCCGTGAGCACAGATACGCAGTATTTT
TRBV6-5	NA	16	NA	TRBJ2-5	CASSFGGGRASETQYF	TGTGCCAGCAGTTTTGGGGGAGGAAGGGCGTCGGAGACCCAGTACTTC
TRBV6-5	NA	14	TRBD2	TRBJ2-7	CASSYDGRNYEQYF	TGTGCCAGCAGTTACGACGGGAGGAACTACGAGCAGTACTTC
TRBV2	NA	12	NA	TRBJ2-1	CASSELYNEQFF	TGTGCCAGCAGTGAGTTATACAATGAGCAGTTCTTC
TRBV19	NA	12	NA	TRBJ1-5	CASSKEAGPQHF	TGTGCCAGTAGTAAGGAGGCCGGGCCCCAGCATTTT
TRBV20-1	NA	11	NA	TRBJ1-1	CSVGRDTEAFF	TGCAGTGTGGGGAGGGACACTGAAGCTTTCTTT
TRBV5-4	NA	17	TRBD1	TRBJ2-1	CASSLAVGQGISNEQFF	TGTGCCAGCAGCTTGGCCGTGGGACAGGGGATATCCAATGAGCAGTTCTTC
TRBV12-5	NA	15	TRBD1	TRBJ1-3	CASGTWTGPGNTIYF	TGTGCTAGTGGTACCTGGACAGGGCCTGGAAACACCATATATTTT
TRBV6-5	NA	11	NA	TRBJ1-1	CASGGGTEAFF	TGTGCCAGCGGCGGGGGAACTGAAGCTTTCTTT
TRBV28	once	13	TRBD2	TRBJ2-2	CASNWRESGELFF	TGTGCCAGCAACTGGCGGGAGTCCGGGGAGCTGTTTTTT
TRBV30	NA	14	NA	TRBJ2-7	CAWSVGGGGDEQYF	TGTGCCTGGAGTGTAGGAGGGGGCGGCGACGAGCAGTACTTC
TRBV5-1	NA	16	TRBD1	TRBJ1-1	CASSLSLGQGNTEAFF	TGCGCCAGCAGCCTAAGTCTTGGACAGGGGAACACTGAAGCTTTCTTT
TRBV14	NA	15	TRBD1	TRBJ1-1	CASRRLGTGGSEAFF	TGTGCCAGCAGGCGACTAGGGACAGGGGGCTCCGAAGCTTTCTTT
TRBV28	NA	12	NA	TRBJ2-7	CASSLIRYEQYF	TGTGCCAGCAGTTTAATCCGCTACGAGCAGTACTTC
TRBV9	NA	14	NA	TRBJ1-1	CASSVYSRDTEAFF	TGTGCCAGCAGCGTATACTCGAGAGACACTGAAGCTTTCTTT
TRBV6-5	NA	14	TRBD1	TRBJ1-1	CASRGTGRNTEAFF	TGTGCCAGCAGAGGGACAGGGAGGAACACTGAAGCTTTCTTT
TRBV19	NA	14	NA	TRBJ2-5	CASSITGGGETQYF	TGTGCCAGTAGTATTACAGGGGGGGGAGAGACCCAGTACTTC
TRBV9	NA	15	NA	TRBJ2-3	CASSVDGKSTDTQYF	TGTGCCAGCAGCGTAGACGGGAAGAGCACAGATACGCAGTATTTT
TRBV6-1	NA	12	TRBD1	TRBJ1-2	CASWTGLIGYTF	TGTGCCAGCTGGACAGGGTTAATCGGCTACACCTTC